A single sample gave rise to the 2 T cell receptor beta chains below, sequenced in a study of beta chain features in type 1 diabetes (dated by TCRdb to 2017 to 2018). Receptor libraries were prepared by the immunoSEQ multiplex PCR assay. The entire amount of isolated RNA was reverse transcribed using the High Capacity cDNA Reverse Transcription Kit, so the sequenced TCRB transcripts were expressed ones. TCRdb carries this immuneACCESS record with in-frame sequences only. Its versions omit some clonotypes, under half of them owing to an unresolved V gene in the studies checked, with the rest unexplained. The sample table records hundreds of thousands of clones; roughly 13% of these occur just once. The ten largest clones capture approximately 0.035% of the sample. Sequencing was done on a sample of naive CD4+ T cells from blood. The cell subset or site label here, explained by the study, means: true naive CD4+ T cells. All receptors come from a man aged 30-40 years in good health.

This chain uses TRBV11-2 with TRBJ2-3; D unresolved. CDR1 SGHAT and CDR2 FQNNGV come from the germline V gene. The CDR3 length is 12 residues. V dropped 5 bases and J dropped 5 bases, with 8 bases sitting between them. The DNA of the CDR3 is TGTGCCAGCAGCCCCTCGGGAGATACGCAGTATTTT. It translates to CASSPSGDTQYF.

J is TRBJ2-2 and V is TRBV30; the D gene is possibly TRBD2 (6 bases). Trimming removed 0 bases at V and 1 base at J, with 9 bases between. The CDR3 extends over 15 amino acids. Germline CDR1 reads GTSNPN; CDR2 reads SVGIG (reference sequence). The CDR3 is CAWSVRGMNTGELFF. The CDR3 DNA reads TGTGCCTGGAGTGTACGGGGGATGAACACCGGGGAGCTGTTTTTT. Filled out from reference TRBV30 and TRBJ2-2, the complete variable domain reads SQTIHQWPATLVQPVGSPLSLECTVEGTSNPNLYWYRQAAGRGLQLLFYSVGIGQISSEVPQNLSASRPQDRQFILSSKKLLLSDSGFYLCAWSVRGMNTGELFFGEGSRLTVL.